These 9 T cell receptor beta chains came from one sample sequenced in a study of T cells in localized non-small cell lung cancer (dated by TCRdb to 2018 to 2020). Libraries were built with the immunoSEQ multiplex PCR assay. Held by TCRdb, this immuneACCESS table contains in-frame sequences only and omits some clones. Under half of the omission traces to an unresolved V gene where checked; the cause of the rest is unknown. The sample contains almost 65,000 clones, 75% to 90% of them found a single time. The top ten clonotypes cover almost 2% of the sample. The material sequenced was peripheral blood, taken before any cancer treatment. Every receptor here comes from a woman aged 35 to 70 with stage I lung adenocarcinoma.

This chain links TRBV4-3 with TRBJ2-3; no reliable D call. CDR1 is LGHNA, CDR2 YSLEER, per germline. Trimming left V 3 bases short and J 10 bases short, with 14 bases between. The CDR3 extends over 13 amino acids. The CDR3 coding sequence is TGCGCCAGCAGCCAGCCGGCTAGTGGTCCGCAGTATTTT. Translation gives CASSQPASGPQYF.

V is TRBV27 and J is TRBJ2-3, with D uncertain. The V gene's germline CDR1 is MNHEY and CDR2 SMNVEV (reference sequence). This CDR3 is built from 13 residues. V was cut by 2 bases and J by 3 bases, with 6 bases left in between. CDR3 DNA: TGTGCCAGCAGTTTACCCCAGACAGATACGCAGTATTTT. This translates into CASSLPQTDTQYF.

The chain recombines TRBV6-1 with TRBJ2-7, with D maybe TRBD2 (6 bases). The germline V gene has CDR1 MNHNS and CDR2 SASEGT. Trimming removed 3 bases from V and 3 bases from J, with 18 bases in between. The CDR3 is 16 amino acids. CDR3 residues: CASSDWGRRGGYEQYF. DNA of the CDR3: TGTGCCAGCAGTGATTGGGGGAGGAGAGGAGGCTACGAGCAGTACTTC.

V and J are TRBV5-6 and TRBJ2-3; a possible D gene is TRBD2 (5 bases). V lost 0 bases to trimming and J lost 5 bases, with 7 bases between them. CDR1 is SGHDT and CDR2 is YYEEEE in the germline V gene. There are 13 residues in the CDR3. The CDR3 DNA follows: TGTGCCAGCAGCTTGGCAGGAGGAGATACGCAGTATTTT. This codes for CASSLAGGDTQYF.

Here the CDR3 DNA reads TGTGCCAGCAACTACCGGGACAGGGGAGGTGGGGACTATGGCTACACCTTC. It specifies CASNYRDRGGGDYGYTF. This chain joins TRBV4-2 and TRBJ1-2, with 10 bases aligning to TRBD1. This CDR3 has 17 residues. Germline V gene lookup returns CDR1 LGHNA and CDR2 YNFKEQ. Trimming removed 7 bases from V and 3 bases from J; junction bases left unmatched: 14.

The chain uses TRBV5-6 and TRBJ1-2; a possible D gene is TRBD1 (5 bases). This CDR3 region has 16 residues. Trimming removed 2 bases at V and 5 bases at J, with 19 bases between. Germline assignment: CDR1 SGHDT and CDR2 YYEEEE. This CDR3 is CASSLVTAGGRYGYTF. For the CDR3, the DNA is TGTGCCAGCAGCTTAGTTACCGCTGGGGGAAGGTATGGCTACACCTTC.

The chain joins TRBV7-3 to TRBJ1-1, with unresolved D. With 2 bases removed from V and 0 bases from J, the gap between germline ends came to 10 bases. Germline assignment: CDR1 SGHTA and CDR2 FQGTGA. This CDR3 has 15 amino acids. The CDR3 reads CASSLRSQMNTEAFF. Here the CDR3 DNA reads TGTGCCAGCAGCTTACGTAGTCAGATGAACACTGAAGCTTTCTTT.

The chain has TRBV6-5 and TRBJ2-2; maybe TRBD1 (6 bases). Trimming took off 6 bases at V and 2 bases at J, with 13 bases between the two ends. Germline loops: CDR1 MNHEY, CDR2 SVGAGI. The CDR3 consists of 15 residues. CDR3 bases: TGTGCCAGCAGAGATGGGGACAAAAACACCGGGGAGCTGTTTTTT. Protein product: CASRDGDKNTGELFF.

Written as DNA, the CDR3 is TGTGCCAGCTCACCAGCCAGGCCCGCAACTAATGAAAAACTGTTTTTT. Translation gives CASSPARPATNEKLFF. The V and J genes are TRBV18 and TRBJ1-4, with unresolved D. Germline assignment: CDR1 KGHSH and CDR2 LQKENI. The CDR3 has 16 residues. Trimming shortened V by 2 bases and J by 0 bases, and 10 bases separated the two germline ends.